The source of this T cell receptor beta chain is a study of blood T cell repertoires in COVID-19 (dated by TCRdb to the early 2020s). About the study as a whole: The collaborator samples originated in the United States, Italy and Spain and spanned the acute and convalescent phases of COVID-19. The prospective study material was composed of cDNA or gDNA derived from T cells, B-cell-depleted T cells, or PBMCs. Deeply sampled blood TCRbeta repertoires from subjects exposed to, actively infected with, or recovered from COVID-19 were included in the dataset. The repertoires were released in a freely available public database meant as a resource for research on the immune response to SARS-CoV-2. The samples were drawn from two sources: the first 160 participants of the ongoing ImmuneRACE study, and 1,000 to 1,500 subjects contributed by 6 global collaborators. Sample metadata almost always included a de-identified subject ID, COVID-19 status, age in years and sex. HLA class I and class II types, where available, came from metadata supplied by the sample provider rather than from assay-based typing.

The immunoSEQ Assay, a bias-controlled multiplex PCR, was used to amplify TCRbeta CDR3 regions from genomic DNA. As for how the authors treated the data: The number of nucleated cells in each sample was estimated from the amplification of reference gene primers within the assay. To quantify the absolute abundance of each unique TCRbeta CDR3 rearrangement, sequence reads were collapsed and filtered. For each sample, productive Simpson clonality was calculated as the square root of Simpson's diversity index across productive rearrangements. Here the immuneACCESS table is served through TCRdb, limited to in-frame sequences with V and J called. Missing clones are a known gap in these copies; in checked studies unresolved V genes cover under half, and the rest lacks a known reason. Clone size and V and J calls were adopted from that table, with D and trimming inferred from the DNA. Recorded for this sample are fewer than 200,000 clones; 85% to 90% of them occurred a single time. Of the sample, 2% to 2.5% is held by the ten largest clones.

Broad study findings and their caveats: The quantity of clinical and demographic metadata differed by source and by participant and was supplied without curation.

Concerning this clone: Its antigen is still unknown. Base qualities are not at hand, and no much larger clone is one base apart.

A second Seattle source provided samples from volunteer blood donors who had recovered from COVID-19. Each collaborating institution followed its own protocols to collect whole blood in K2EDTA tubes. For TCRbeta analysis, collaborators shipped samples in one of three forms: frozen whole blood, isolated PBMCs, or DNA extracted from either of those sample types. The cysteine opens and the phenylalanine closes a CDR3 of 14 amino acids. The read is trimmed to its CDR3 DNA, 42 bases read in frame from base 1. The CDR1 and CDR2 encoded by the germline V gene are SGHDT and YYEEEE. Here V drops 4 bases and J drops 4 bases, and the junction holds 7 bases not matched to any gene.

This TCR was sampled from a man aged 50 to 60 who had recovered from COVID-19. Sequenced material: peripheral blood. The rearranged segments are TRBV5-6 and TRBJ1-1, with 7 junctional bases fitting TRBD1. The DNA sequence is TGTGCCAGCAGCACGGGACAGCGCTTCACTGAAGCTTTCTTT. Its coded protein is CASSTGQRFTEAFF.